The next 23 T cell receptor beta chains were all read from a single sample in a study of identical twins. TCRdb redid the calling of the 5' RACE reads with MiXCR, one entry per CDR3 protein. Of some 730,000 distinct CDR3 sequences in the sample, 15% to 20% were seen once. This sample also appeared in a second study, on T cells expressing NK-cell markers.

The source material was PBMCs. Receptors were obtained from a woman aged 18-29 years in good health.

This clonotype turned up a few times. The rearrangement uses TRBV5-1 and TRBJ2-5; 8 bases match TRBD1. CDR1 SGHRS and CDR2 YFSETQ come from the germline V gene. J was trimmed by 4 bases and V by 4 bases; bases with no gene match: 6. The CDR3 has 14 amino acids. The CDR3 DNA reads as TGCGCCAGCAGCGGGGGGACAGGAGGAGAGACCCAGTACTTC. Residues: CASSGGTGGETQYF.

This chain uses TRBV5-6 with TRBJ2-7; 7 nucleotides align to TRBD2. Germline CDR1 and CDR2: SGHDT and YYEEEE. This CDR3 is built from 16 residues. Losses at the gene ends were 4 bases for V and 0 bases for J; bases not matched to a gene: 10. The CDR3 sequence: CASSPGGAGRSYEQYF. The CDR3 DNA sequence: TGTGCCAGCAGCCCGGGCGGAGCGGGGCGCTCCTACGAGCAGTACTTC.

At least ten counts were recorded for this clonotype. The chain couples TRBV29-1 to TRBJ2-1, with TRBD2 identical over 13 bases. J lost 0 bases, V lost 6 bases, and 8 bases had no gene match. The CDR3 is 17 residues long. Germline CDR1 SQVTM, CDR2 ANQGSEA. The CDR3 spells CSVWTSGGQSSYNEQFF. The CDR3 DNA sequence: TGCAGCGTATGGACTAGCGGGGGCCAGAGCTCCTACAATGAGCAGTTCTTC.

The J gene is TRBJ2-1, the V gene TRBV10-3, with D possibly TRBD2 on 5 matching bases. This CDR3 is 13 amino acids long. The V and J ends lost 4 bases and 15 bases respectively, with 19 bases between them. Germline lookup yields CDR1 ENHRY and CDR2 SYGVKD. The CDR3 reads CAISVSTLEGRFF. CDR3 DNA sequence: TGTGCCATCAGTGTTTCTACCCTAGAGGGTCGGTTCTTC.

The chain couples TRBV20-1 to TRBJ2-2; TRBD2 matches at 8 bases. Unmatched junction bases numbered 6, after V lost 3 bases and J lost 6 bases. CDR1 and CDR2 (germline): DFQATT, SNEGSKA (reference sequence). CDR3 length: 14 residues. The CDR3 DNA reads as TGCAGTGCTAGTCCCGGGAGGGCAGCCGGGGAGCTGTTTTTT. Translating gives CSASPGRAAGELFF.

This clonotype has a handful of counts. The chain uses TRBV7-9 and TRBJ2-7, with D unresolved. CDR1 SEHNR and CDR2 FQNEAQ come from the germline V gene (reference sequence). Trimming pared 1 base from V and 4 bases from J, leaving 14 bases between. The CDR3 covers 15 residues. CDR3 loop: CASSLGRSSIYEQYF. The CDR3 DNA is TGTGCCAGCAGCTTAGGGCGGAGTAGCATATACGAGCAGTACTTC.

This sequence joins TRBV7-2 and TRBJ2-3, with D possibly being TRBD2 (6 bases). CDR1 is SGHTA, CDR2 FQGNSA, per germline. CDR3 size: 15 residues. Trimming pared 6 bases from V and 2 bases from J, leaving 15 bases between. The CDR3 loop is CASSFSGPHTDTQYF. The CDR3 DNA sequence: TGTGCCAGCAGTTTCAGCGGGCCTCACACAGATACGCAGTATTTT.

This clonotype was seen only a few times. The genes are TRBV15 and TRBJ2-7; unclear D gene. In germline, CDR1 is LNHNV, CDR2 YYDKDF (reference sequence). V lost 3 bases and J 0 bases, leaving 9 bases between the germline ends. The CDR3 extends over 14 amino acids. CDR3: CATSRGPNSYEQYF. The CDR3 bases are TGTGCCACCAGCAGGGGTCCGAACTCCTACGAGCAGTACTTC.

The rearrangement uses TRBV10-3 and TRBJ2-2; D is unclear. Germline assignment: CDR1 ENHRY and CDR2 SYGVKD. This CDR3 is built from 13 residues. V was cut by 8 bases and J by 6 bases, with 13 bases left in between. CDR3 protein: CAIGSGVAGELFF. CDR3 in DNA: TGTGCCATCGGGTCCGGAGTAGCCGGGGAGCTGTTTTTT.

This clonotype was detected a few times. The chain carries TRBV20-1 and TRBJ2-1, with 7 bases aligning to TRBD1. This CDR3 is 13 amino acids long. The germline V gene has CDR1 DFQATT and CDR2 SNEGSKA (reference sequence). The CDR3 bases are TGCAGCACCCGGACAGGAAGTTACAATGAGCAGTTCTTC. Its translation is CSTRTGSYNEQFF.

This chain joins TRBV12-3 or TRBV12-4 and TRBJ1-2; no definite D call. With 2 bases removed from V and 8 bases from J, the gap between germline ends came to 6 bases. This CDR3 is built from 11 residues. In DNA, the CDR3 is TGTGCCAGCAGTTTATCTCGCGGCTACACCTTC. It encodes CASSLSRGYTF.

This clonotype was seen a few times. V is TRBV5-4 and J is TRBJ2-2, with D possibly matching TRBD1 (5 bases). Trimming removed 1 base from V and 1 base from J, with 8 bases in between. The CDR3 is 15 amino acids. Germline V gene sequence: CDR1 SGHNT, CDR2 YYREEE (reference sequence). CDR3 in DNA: TGTGCCAGCAGCTTGAGAAGGGGGAACACCGGGGAGCTGTTTTTT. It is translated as CASSLRRGNTGELFF.

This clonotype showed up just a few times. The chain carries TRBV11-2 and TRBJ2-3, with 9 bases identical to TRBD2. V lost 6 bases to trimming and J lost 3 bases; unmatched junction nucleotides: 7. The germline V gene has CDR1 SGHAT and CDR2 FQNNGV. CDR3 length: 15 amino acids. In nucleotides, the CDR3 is TGTGCCAGCAGGAGGTACAGCGGGAGGACAGATACGCAGTATTTT. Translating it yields CASRRYSGRTDTQYF. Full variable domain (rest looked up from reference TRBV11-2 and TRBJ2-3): EAGVAQSPRYKIIEKRQSVAFWCNPISGHATLYWYQQILGQGPKLLIQFQNNGVVDDSQLPKDRFSAERLKGVDSTLKIQPAKLEDSAVYLCASRRYSGRTDTQYFGPGTRLTVL.

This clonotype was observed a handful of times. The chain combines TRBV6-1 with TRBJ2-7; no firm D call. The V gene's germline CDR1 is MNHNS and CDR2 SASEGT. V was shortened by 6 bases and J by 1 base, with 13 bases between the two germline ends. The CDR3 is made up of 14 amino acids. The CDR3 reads CASRQLGISYEQYF. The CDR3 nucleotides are TGTGCCAGCAGGCAATTAGGCATTTCCTACGAGCAGTACTTC.

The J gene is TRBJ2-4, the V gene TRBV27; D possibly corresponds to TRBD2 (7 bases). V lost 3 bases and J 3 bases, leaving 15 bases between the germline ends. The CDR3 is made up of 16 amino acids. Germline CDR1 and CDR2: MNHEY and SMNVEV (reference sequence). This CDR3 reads CASSFGGGIVKNIQYF. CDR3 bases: TGTGCCAGCAGTTTCGGCGGGGGCATCGTCAAAAACATTCAGTACTTC.

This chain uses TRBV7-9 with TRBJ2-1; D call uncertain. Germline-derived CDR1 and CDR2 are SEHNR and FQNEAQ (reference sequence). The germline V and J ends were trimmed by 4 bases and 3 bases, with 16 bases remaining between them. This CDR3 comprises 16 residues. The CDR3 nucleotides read TGTGCCAGCAGCTCCCTCGACTTCCCAAACTACAATGAGCAGTTCTTC. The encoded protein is CASSSLDFPNYNEQFF.

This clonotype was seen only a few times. The CDR3 protein is CATATGVSSGANVLTF. The CDR3 DNA reads as TGTGCCACGGCGACAGGGGTTAGCTCTGGGGCCAACGTCCTGACTTTC. The chain carries TRBV10-3 and TRBJ2-6, with 8 nucleotides matching TRBD1. Germline CDR1 is ENHRY and CDR2 is SYGVKD. V trimming: 10 bases; J trimming: 0 bases; junction bases outside the gene matches: 8. The CDR3 covers 16 residues.

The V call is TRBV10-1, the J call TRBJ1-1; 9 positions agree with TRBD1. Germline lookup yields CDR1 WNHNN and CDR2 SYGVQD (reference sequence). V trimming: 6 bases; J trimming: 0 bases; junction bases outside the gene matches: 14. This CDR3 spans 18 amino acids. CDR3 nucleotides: TGCGCCAGCAGCAGGGTGAGGGGACAGGGTATAATGAACACTGAAGCTTTCTTT. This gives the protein CASSRVRGQGIMNTEAFF.

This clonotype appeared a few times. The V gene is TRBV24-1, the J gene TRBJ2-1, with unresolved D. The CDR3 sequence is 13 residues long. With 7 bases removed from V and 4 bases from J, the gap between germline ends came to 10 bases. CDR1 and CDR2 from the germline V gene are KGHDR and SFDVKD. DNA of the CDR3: TGTGCCACCAGGGAAGGATCTTACAATGAGCAGTTCTTC. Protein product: CATREGSYNEQFF.

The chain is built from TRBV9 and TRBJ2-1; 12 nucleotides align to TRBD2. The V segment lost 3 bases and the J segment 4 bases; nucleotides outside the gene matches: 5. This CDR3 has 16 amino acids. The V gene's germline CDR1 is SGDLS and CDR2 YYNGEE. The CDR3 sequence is CASSGGLAGPYNEQFF. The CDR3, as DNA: TGTGCCAGCAGCGGGGGACTAGCGGGCCCTTACAATGAGCAGTTCTTC. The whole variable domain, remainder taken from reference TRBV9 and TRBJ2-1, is DSGVTQTPKHLITATGQRVTLRCSPRSGDLSVYWYQQSLDQGLQFLIQYYNGEERAKGNILERFSAQQFPDLHSELNLSSLELGDSALYFCASSGGLAGPYNEQFFGPGTRLTVL.

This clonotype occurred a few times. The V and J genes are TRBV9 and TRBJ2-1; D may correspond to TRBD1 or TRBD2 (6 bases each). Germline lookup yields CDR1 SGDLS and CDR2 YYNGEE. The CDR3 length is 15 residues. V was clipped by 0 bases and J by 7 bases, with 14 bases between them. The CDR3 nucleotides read TGTGCCAGCAGCGTAGAGTGGGGGGCTAGGAATGAGCAGTTCTTC. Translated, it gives CASSVEWGARNEQFF.

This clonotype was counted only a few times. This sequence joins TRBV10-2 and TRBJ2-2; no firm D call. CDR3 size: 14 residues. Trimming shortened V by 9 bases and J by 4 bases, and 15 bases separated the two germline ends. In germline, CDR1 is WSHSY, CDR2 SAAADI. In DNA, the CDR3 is TGCGCCAGTCGACCGGCTCTGGGCACCGGGGAGCTGTTTTTT. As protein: CASRPALGTGELFF.

The CDR3 nucleotides read TGTGCCAGCAGCTTTCTAGCGGAGCGCACAGATACGCAGTATTTT. As protein: CASSFLAERTDTQYF. The chain combines TRBV7-3 with TRBJ2-3, with TRBD2 identical over 7 bases. The CDR3 spans 15 residues. Trimming at V came to 3 bases and at J to 1 base, leaving 4 bases not matched to a gene. Germline V CDR1 and CDR2: SGHTA, FQGTGA.